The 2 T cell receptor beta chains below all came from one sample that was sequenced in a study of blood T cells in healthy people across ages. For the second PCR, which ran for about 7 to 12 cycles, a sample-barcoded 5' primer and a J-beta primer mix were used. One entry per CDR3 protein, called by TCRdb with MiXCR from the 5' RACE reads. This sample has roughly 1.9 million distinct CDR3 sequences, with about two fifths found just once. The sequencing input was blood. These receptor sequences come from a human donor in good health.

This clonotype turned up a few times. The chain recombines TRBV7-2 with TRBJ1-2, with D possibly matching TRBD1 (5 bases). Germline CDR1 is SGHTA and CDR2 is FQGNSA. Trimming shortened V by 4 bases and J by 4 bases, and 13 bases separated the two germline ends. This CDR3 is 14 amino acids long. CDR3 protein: CASSSMQGFYGYTF. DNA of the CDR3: TGTGCCAGCAGCTCGATGCAGGGATTCTATGGCTACACCTTC.

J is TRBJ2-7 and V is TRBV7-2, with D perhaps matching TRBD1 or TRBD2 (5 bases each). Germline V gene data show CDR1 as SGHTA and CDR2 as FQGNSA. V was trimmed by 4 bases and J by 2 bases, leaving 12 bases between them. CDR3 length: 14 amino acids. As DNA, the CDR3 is TGTGCCAGCAGCTACGGGACGTATACCTACGAGCAGTACTTC. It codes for CASSYGTYTYEQYF.